This TCR beta chain comes out of a study of T cells in Graves' hyperthyroidism and ophthalmopathy (dated by TCRdb to the late 2010s). Background for the entire study: Peripheral blood samples were taken at the time of initial diagnosis, prior to any treatment. A discovery cohort of about 96 patients, fewer than 50 with Graves' ophthalmopathy and about 60 with stable Graves' hyperthyroidism, was used to find distinguishing TCR V-J signatures. Prospective prediction of ophthalmopathy was tested in an independent validation cohort of 18 to 20 hyperthyroidism patients and 15 to 17 patients who later progressed to ophthalmopathy. For training and testing, the 110 or so patients in the discovery cohort were randomly divided in a 7:3 ratio. The study also compared thyroid tissue and blood T-cell repertoires from about 6 Graves' hyperthyroidism patients. Once sampling was done, hyperthyroidism patients were given methimazole at a starting dose of 30 mg daily, whereas ophthalmopathy patients were given high-dose intravenous methylprednisolone. According to the paper, TCR Vbeta CDR3 sequencing was carried out on more than 120 peripheral blood samples, which came from more than 40 ophthalmopathy, approximately 78 hyperthyroidism and some 17 progressor patients.

The full study reports these points: During validation, the model predicted progression to ophthalmopathy a median of roughly 7.1 months ahead of onset, with roughly 65% sensitivity and 72% to 85% specificity. A 13 V-J signature model separated ophthalmopathy from stable hyperthyroidism, with approximately 87% sensitivity and roughly 84% specificity in cross-validation and 80%/75% in testing. Most expanded thyroid clonotypes (frequency above 0.001) were also detected in blood, suggesting blood repertoires may reflect thyroid immune responses. No statistical method was used to set the sample size in advance, and investigators knew the group allocation.

The TCR beta CDR3 regions were amplified from RNA transcripts. A first-round RT-PCR of the TCR CDR3 used the HTBI primer set with the Qiagen OneStep RT-PCR kit. The libraries were constructed in a second round of multiplex PCR and then size-selected and purified. Paired-end sequencing of the libraries was performed with 100 bp reads on an Illumina HiSeq2000. The paper's data handling went like this. SOAPnuke was used to process the raw data, with reads discarded if the reads contained adapters or uncalled bases, had a mean Phred below 15, or lacked an exact constant-primer or identifier match. High-quality paired reads were merged using COPE v1.2.5, and each unique nucleotide sequence was defined as a clonotype. MiTCR v1.1 was used to align clonotypes to the IMGT TRBV, TRBD and TRBJ reference segments. The analysis included only V-J combinations with a frequency above 0.0001, which together covered approximately 99% of the repertoires. The TCS score was defined as the ratio of F50 (clonal expansion) to E x V (chaos), calculated using BLOSUM62-based TCRdist between CDR3 peptides within each V-J. Welch's t-statistics and random forest reduced several hundred V-J features to under 15, which were used in a naive Bayes classifier (R e1071). Thyroid-blood repertoire similarity was quantified with the Morisita-Horn index. The raw public reads went through TCRdb reprocessing: fastp at Q25, MiXCR clone calling, in-frame beta chains kept. For every CDR3 protein sequence, its rows merge into one entry that carries the most common genes and DNA. TCRdb, not the authors, supplied the V and J calls. This sample is represented by about 840,000 distinct CDR3 sequences; 38% of them were singletons. The ten largest clones represent roughly 8.3% of the sample.

A patient counted as having stable Graves' hyperthyroidism if no progression to ophthalmopathy occurred over 18 months of follow-up. Hyperthyroidism patients were aged 18 to 65 years and newly diagnosed, with disease duration of less than 2 months. Exclusion was applied to patients with uncontrolled infections, other autoimmune diseases, pregnancy or lactation. Diagnoses were based on clinical symptoms, serum thyroxine and TRAb, thyroid ultrasound and orbital computed tomography. PBMCs were separated from 7.5 to 10 ml of fresh peripheral blood using Ficoll-Paque density gradient centrifugation. Total RNA was extracted using Trizol reagent, and RNA quality was assessed on an Agilent 2100 Bioanalyzer. The table lists this clonotype with a few counts. Its antigen remains unidentified. No base quality information exists; no much larger clone differs at one position. The receptor comes from a man aged 18 to 29 with Graves' hyperthyroidism. The material sequenced was blood.

The encoded CDR3 is CASSYHRGGGETQYF. The DNA sequence is as follows: TGTGCCAGCAGCTATCATCGGGGGGGTGGGGAGACCCAGTACTTC. Recombination joined TRBV7-2 with TRBJ2-5, with 8 bases matching TRBD2. At the junction V is shortened by 4 bases and J by 5 bases; bases outside the gene matches: 9. The CDR3 contains 15 residues, cysteine and phenylalanine counted. The retained sequence is limited to the CDR3, 45 bases, with the frame set at the first base. The CDR1 and CDR2 encoded by the germline V gene are SGHTA and FQGNSA.